This is a list of T cell receptor beta chains from one sample in a study of circulating and synovial CD4+ cells in juvenile arthritis. The table came from immunoSEQ multiplex PCR; TCRdb's copy has only in-frame clones and leaves some out. The sample holds approximately 35,000 clones, around 96% seen once. Sequencing was done on a sample of CD4+ T cells from blood. The receptors derive from a human donor with juvenile idiopathic arthritis. CDR3s include the opening cysteine and the closing phenylalanine or tryptophan. D genes are given only for firm matches. Rows may omit the clone size; those that give it use once, few, many or a size class.

CDR3 protein,CDR3 DNA,CDR3 length,D gene,V gene,clone size,J gene
CASSTTGASTGELFF,TGTGCCAGCAGTACGACAGGGGCCTCCACCGGGGAGCTGTTTTTT,15,TRBD1,TRBV6-1,NA,TRBJ2-2
CASSSHGQGAAEAFF,TGTGCCAGCAGTTCTCACGGACAGGGGGCGGCTGAAGCTTTCTTT,15,TRBD1,TRBV28,NA,TRBJ1-1
CASSNRDPGQGIIPYEQYF,TGTGCCAGCAGCAACCGGGACCCTGGACAGGGGATAATCCCCTACGAGCAGTACTTC,19,NA,TRBV21-1,NA,TRBJ2-7
CASSQTAGGTGTEAFF,TGTGCCAGCAGCCAAACCGCTGGAGGGACGGGGACTGAAGCTTTCTTT,16,NA,TRBV9,NA,TRBJ1-1
CASSQVQGAIENTIYF,TGCGCCAGCAGCCAAGTACAGGGGGCGATTGAGAACACCATATATTTT,16,TRBD1,TRBV4-3,few,TRBJ1-3
CASSLGGGSGVNTEAFF,TGTGCCAGCAGCTTGGGCGGGGGGTCGGGAGTGAACACTGAAGCTTTCTTT,17,NA,TRBV5-4,NA,TRBJ1-1
CASSSVGQGKAFF,TGTGCCAGCAGCTCGGTGGGACAGGGGAAAGCTTTCTTT,13,TRBD1,TRBV5-4,NA,TRBJ1-1
CASSFGQGNSPLHF,TGTGCCAGCAGCTTCGGACAGGGGAATTCCCCCCTCCACTTT,14,TRBD1,TRBV7-9,once,TRBJ1-6
CASSVGDSGGAGSYEQYF,TGTGCCAGCAGCGTAGGCGATAGCGGGGGGGCAGGGTCCTACGAGCAGTACTTC,18,TRBD2,TRBV9,NA,TRBJ2-7
CASSYSIAGGFNEQFF,TGTGCCAGCAGTTACTCGATAGCGGGAGGGTTCAATGAGCAGTTCTTC,16,TRBD2,TRBV6-5,NA,TRBJ2-1
CASGGTSNTEAFF,TGCGCCAGCGGAGGGACCTCGAACACTGAAGCTTTCTTT,13,NA,TRBV5-1,NA,TRBJ1-1
CASSPKTGGGYEQYF,TGTGCCAGCAGCCCCAAGACAGGGGGTGGCTACGAGCAGTACTTC,15,TRBD1,TRBV27,NA,TRBJ2-7
CASSFRSKPSENTEAFF,TGTGCCAGCAGCTTTCGGAGTAAACCCTCGGAGAACACTGAAGCTTTCTTT,17,NA,TRBV11-2,NA,TRBJ1-1
CASSLEQGTPGETQYF,TGCGCCAGCAGCTTAGAACAGGGGACCCCCGGGGAGACCCAGTACTTC,16,TRBD1,TRBV5-1,NA,TRBJ2-5
CASSQEGQGLGEQYF,TGCGCCAGCAGCCAAGAAGGGCAGGGCTTGGGCGAGCAGTACTTC,15,NA,TRBV4-1,NA,TRBJ2-7
CASSSATGQGRDGYTF,TGTGCCAGCAGTTCTGCGACCGGACAGGGGAGGGATGGCTACACCTTC,16,TRBD1,TRBV6-5,NA,TRBJ1-2
CASSYRGSPEAFF,TGTGCCAGCAGTTACAGGGGTTCCCCTGAAGCTTTCTTT,13,NA,TRBV6-5,NA,TRBJ1-1
CASSFRGEQPRETQYF,TGCGCCAGCAGTTTCCGGGGGGAACAGCCCAGGGAGACCCAGTACTTC,16,TRBD2,TRBV23-1,NA,TRBJ2-5
CASSPWDRRNEQFF,TGTGCCAGCTCACCTTGGGACAGGAGGAATGAGCAGTTCTTC,14,TRBD1,TRBV18,NA,TRBJ2-1
CASSHQEAASGSYEQYF,TGCGCCAGCAGCCACCAAGAAGCGGCTAGCGGCTCCTACGAGCAGTACTTC,17,TRBD2,TRBV4-1,NA,TRBJ2-7
CASSTEKLAKNIQYF,TGTGCCAGCAGTACAGAAAAACTAGCCAAAAACATTCAGTACTTC,15,NA,TRBV28,NA,TRBJ2-4
CASSLPSGRRRGTDTQYF,TGTGCCAGCAGCTTACCTAGCGGGAGACGTAGGGGGACAGATACGCAGTATTTT,18,TRBD2,TRBV7-6,once,TRBJ2-3
CASSLLAGGPDTQYF,TGCGCCAGCAGCTTGCTAGCGGGGGGGCCAGATACGCAGTATTTT,15,TRBD2,TRBV5-1,NA,TRBJ2-3
CASSLDRAYEQYF,TGTGCCAGCAGCTTAGACAGGGCTTACGAGCAGTACTTC,13,TRBD1,TRBV5-4,few,TRBJ2-7
CASSHRTGSTNEKLFF,TGTGCCAGCAGCCACAGGACGGGCTCAACTAATGAAAAACTGTTTTTT,16,NA,TRBV5-5,NA,TRBJ1-4
CASSATGGWVETQYF,TGTGCCAGTAGTGCAACAGGGGGTTGGGTAGAGACCCAGTACTTC,15,TRBD1,TRBV19,NA,TRBJ2-5
CASNKDRVVYGYTF,TGTGCCAGCAATAAGGACAGGGTTGTCTATGGCTACACCTTC,14,TRBD1,TRBV5-6,NA,TRBJ1-2
CASSYYTDTQYF,TGTGCCAGCAGTTATTACACAGATACGCAGTATTTT,12,NA,TRBV6-1,NA,TRBJ2-3
CASSERDTQYF,TGTGCCAGCAGTGAACGAGATACGCAGTATTTT,11,NA,TRBV2,NA,TRBJ2-3
CASSTGTSGYNEQFF,TGCGCCAGCAGCACCGGGACTAGCGGATACAATGAGCAGTTCTTC,15,TRBD2,TRBV5-1,NA,TRBJ2-1
CASSLTGTNNQPQHF,TGTGCCAGCAGCCTGACTGGGACTAACAATCAGCCCCAGCATTTT,15,NA,TRBV7-2,NA,TRBJ1-5
CATSREQINSPLHF,TGTGCCACCAGCAGAGAACAGATAAATTCACCCCTCCACTTT,14,NA,TRBV15,NA,TRBJ1-6
CASSEVGGGPQHF,TGTGCCAGCAGTGAAGTTGGGGGGGGGCCCCAGCATTTT,13,NA,TRBV6-1,NA,TRBJ1-5
CASSKDRAGNTIYF,TGCGCCAGCAGCAAGGACAGAGCTGGAAACACCATATATTTT,14,NA,TRBV5-1,NA,TRBJ1-3
CASSWDTANTGELFF,TGCGCCAGCAGCTGGGACACAGCGAACACCGGGGAGCTGTTTTTT,15,NA,TRBV5-1,NA,TRBJ2-2
CASSLGQVPPYEQYF,TGTGCCAGCTCACTCGGACAGGTTCCCCCCTACGAGCAGTACTTC,15,TRBD1,TRBV18,NA,TRBJ2-7
CASSGQGTQYF,TGTGCCAGCAGTGGACAGGGGACGCAGTATTTT,11,TRBD1,TRBV2,NA,TRBJ2-3
CATRSSPGHGLNEQYF,TGTGCCACCAGAAGTTCCCCGGGACACGGTCTCAACGAGCAGTACTTC,16,NA,TRBV15,NA,TRBJ2-7
CASSLAPYNEQFF,TGCGCCAGCAGCCTAGCCCCCTACAATGAGCAGTTCTTC,13,NA,TRBV10-1,NA,TRBJ2-1